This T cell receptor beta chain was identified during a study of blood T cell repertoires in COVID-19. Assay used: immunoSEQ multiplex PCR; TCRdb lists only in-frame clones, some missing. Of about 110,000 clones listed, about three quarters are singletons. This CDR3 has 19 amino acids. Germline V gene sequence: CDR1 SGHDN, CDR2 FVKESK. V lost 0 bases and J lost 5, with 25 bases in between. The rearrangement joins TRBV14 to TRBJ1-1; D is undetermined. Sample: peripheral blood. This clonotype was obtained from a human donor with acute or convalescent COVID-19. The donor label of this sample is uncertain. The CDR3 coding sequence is TGTGCCAGCAGCCAAGACAAACTTTGGTTGCGCCGAGGATGGACTGAAGCTTTCTTT. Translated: CASSQDKLWLRRGWTEAFF.